The rows below give T cell receptor beta chains drawn from one sample of a study of spatial heterogeneity in lung cancer. Via MiXCR, TCRdb re-called the 5' RACE reads, giving one row per CDR3 protein. The data contain around 45,000 distinct CDR3 sequences, approximately 22% of them singletons. The source material was PBMCs, sampled at follow-up. Every receptor here comes from a female donor with early-stage non-small cell lung cancer. CDR3s include the opening cysteine and the closing phenylalanine or tryptophan. The D gene is left open where the match is weak. Where a row states a size, it is once, few, many or the class of an expanded clone; other rows omit it.

length	V	J	size	D	CDR3	DNA
15	TRBV10-1	TRBJ2-2	many	TRBD2	CASSESGERSGELFF	TGCGCCAGCAGTGAGAGCGGGGAACGAAGCGGGGAGCTGTTTTTT
16	TRBV5-5	TRBJ2-7	-	TRBD1	CASSLLPGQGFYEQYF	TGTGCCAGCAGTCTTTTACCGGGACAGGGCTTTTACGAGCAGTACTTC
14	TRBV19	TRBJ2-5	-	-	CATTNLDNQETQYF	TGTGCCACTACTAACTTAGACAACCAAGAGACCCAGTACTTC
15	TRBV12-3/TRBV12-4	TRBJ2-2	many	TRBD2	CASSTTSGGTGELFF	TGTGCCAGCAGCACGACTAGCGGAGGGACCGGGGAGCTGTTTTTT
16	TRBV7-9	TRBJ2-5	many	TRBD2	CASSPGRSGARETQYF	TGTGCCAGCAGCCCCGGACGGAGCGGGGCCCGAGAGACCCAGTACTTC
14	TRBV9	TRBJ2-7	-	-	CASSVDWDFDVQYF	TGTGCCAGCAGCGTAGATTGGGACTTCGATGTGCAGTACTTC
17	TRBV9	TRBJ2-3	many	TRBD2	CASSALLSGSRTDTQYF	TGTGCCAGCAGCGCTCTACTTAGCGGGAGCCGTACAGATACGCAGTATTTT
12	TRBV10-3	TRBJ1-1	many	-	CAIKWEEGEAFF	TGTGCCATCAAGTGGGAGGAGGGAGAGGCTTTCTTT
15	TRBV7-2	TRBJ1-1	-	TRBD1	CASSFTGTGGTEAFF	TGTGCCAGCAGCTTTACCGGGACAGGAGGGACTGAAGCTTTCTTT
12	TRBV3-1	TRBJ2-1	-	-	CASSQDRREQFF	TGTGCCAGCAGCCAAGATAGGCGTGAGCAGTTCTTC
15	TRBV2	TRBJ2-2	-	TRBD2	CASRRLAGVSGELFF	TGTGCCAGCAGGAGACTAGCGGGAGTTTCCGGGGAGCTGTTTTTT
14	TRBV7-9	TRBJ2-5	-	-	CASSFRQSQETQYF	TGTGCCAGCAGCTTTCGACAGTCTCAAGAGACCCAGTACTTC
15	TRBV7-9	TRBJ2-1	many	-	CASSVRAGVGNEQFF	TGTGCCAGCAGCGTAAGAGCGGGTGTCGGGAATGAGCAGTTCTTC
15	TRBV29-1	TRBJ2-7	few	TRBD1	CSVDQWTGSKPEQYF	TGCAGCGTTGACCAATGGACAGGGTCTAAACCGGAGCAGTACTTC
14	TRBV18	TRBJ2-5	-	TRBD1	CASSAGQVQETQYF	TGTGCCAGCTCAGCCGGACAGGTTCAAGAGACCCAGTACTTC
13	TRBV11-1	TRBJ1-1	-	-	CASSFRDRTEAFF	TGTGCCAGCAGCTTCCGGGACCGGACTGAAGCTTTCTTT
14	TRBV27	TRBJ2-3	few	TRBD2	CASGASGSTDTQYF	TGTGCCAGCGGGGCTAGCGGGAGCACAGATACGCAGTATTTT
14	TRBV7-9	TRBJ1-1	many	-	CASSWSGGYTEAFF	TGTGCCAGCAGCTGGTCGGGGGGTTACACTGAAGCTTTCTTT
15	TRBV2	TRBJ1-5	-	-	CASSEGLGGNQPQHF	TGTGCCAGCAGTGAGGGCCTTGGGGGTAATCAGCCCCAGCATTTT
10	TRBV28	TRBJ1-5	-	-	CASSLQPQHF	TGTGCCAGCAGTCTCCAGCCCCAGCATTTT
14	TRBV7-2	TRBJ2-3	many	-	CASSLVGGTDTQYF	TGTGCCAGCAGCTTAGTCGGAGGCACAGATACGCAGTATTTT
16	TRBV7-2	TRBJ2-5	-	-	CASSLEGDGAWETQYF	TGTGCCAGCAGCTTAGAGGGAGATGGGGCGTGGGAGACCCAGTACTTC
13	TRBV7-9	TRBJ1-2	few	TRBD1	CASSRTGIYGYTF	TGTGCCAGCAGCAGGACAGGGATCTATGGCTACACCTTC
14	TRBV5-1	TRBJ2-1	-	-	CASSPLTRDGEQFF	TGCGCCAGCAGCCCCTTGACTAGGGACGGTGAGCAGTTCTTC
13	TRBV7-3	TRBJ1-1	few	-	CASTSGANTEAFF	TGTGCCAGCACCTCGGGGGCGAACACTGAAGCTTTCTTT
16	TRBV20-1	TRBJ1-1	few	-	CSARGADVIMNTEAFF	TGCAGTGCTAGAGGGGCGGATGTTATCATGAACACTGAAGCTTTCTTT
13	TRBV12-3/TRBV12-4	TRBJ1-1	few	-	CASRSFQGTEAFF	TGTGCCAGCAGGTCCTTCCAGGGGACTGAAGCTTTCTTT
17	TRBV5-1	TRBJ2-2	-	TRBD1	CASSPAGGLANTGELFF	TGCGCCAGCAGCCCAGCAGGGGGTCTAGCGAACACCGGGGAGCTGTTTTTT
11	TRBV28	TRBJ2-1	few	-	CASSLVHEQFF	TGTGCCAGCAGTTTAGTTCATGAGCAGTTCTTC
14	TRBV12-3/TRBV12-4	TRBJ1-6	few	-	CASSLSGWGSPLHF	TGTGCCAGCAGTTTGTCCGGATGGGGTTCACCCCTCCACTTT
15	TRBV5-6	TRBJ2-5	-	-	CASSLAVVALETQYF	TGTGCCAGCAGCTTGGCCGTGGTAGCATTGGAGACCCAGTACTTC
13	TRBV5-1	TRBJ1-2	-	-	CASSFSGDYGYTF	TGCGCCAGCAGCTTTTCGGGAGACTATGGCTACACCTTC
15	TRBV19	TRBJ1-2	few	TRBD1	CASTHPDRENYGYTF	TGTGCCAGTACCCATCCGGACAGGGAAAACTATGGCTACACCTTC
15	TRBV20-1	TRBJ2-3	-	-	CSAPGQPDPTDTQYF	TGCAGTGCCCCCGGGCAGCCCGATCCCACAGATACGCAGTATTTT
15	TRBV7-2	TRBJ2-1	many	-	CASSSSGISYNEQFF	TGTGCCAGCAGTTCTAGTGGGATCTCCTACAATGAGCAGTTCTTC
15	TRBV12-3/TRBV12-4	TRBJ2-7	-	TRBD1	CASSLDRGPFYEQYF	TGTGCCAGCAGTTTAGACAGGGGGCCGTTCTACGAGCAGTACTTC
15	TRBV5-6	TRBJ2-1	few	-	CASSLEGPTYNEQFF	TGTGCCAGCAGCTTAGAAGGACCTACCTACAATGAGCAGTTCTTC
13	TRBV5-4	TRBJ2-5	many	-	CASSQGIEETQYF	TGTGCCAGCAGCCAGGGGATAGAAGAGACCCAGTACTTC
15	TRBV12-3/TRBV12-4	TRBJ2-2	many	TRBD1	CASSLGTANTGELFF	TGTGCCAGCAGTCTGGGGACAGCTAACACCGGGGAGCTGTTTTTT
15	TRBV9	TRBJ2-1	-	-	CASSSRAEGNNEQFF	TGTGCCAGCAGCTCCCGAGCGGAGGGGAACAATGAGCAGTTCTTC
13	TRBV20-1	TRBJ2-3	-	-	CSAGSVGAYTQYF	TGCAGTGCTGGCTCGGTAGGGGCATATACGCAGTATTTT
15	TRBV5-6	TRBJ1-2	-	-	CASITTGGRLYGYTF	TGTGCCAGCATTACCACCGGGGGAAGATTGTATGGCTACACCTTC
15	TRBV2	TRBJ1-4	-	TRBD1	CASTLNRGGNEKLFF	TGTGCCAGCACCCTAAACAGGGGTGGTAATGAAAAACTGTTTTTT
14	TRBV29-1	TRBJ2-5	few	-	CSVELVGLDQTQYF	TGCAGCGTTGAGTTAGTAGGTCTTGATCAGACCCAGTACTTC
13	TRBV18	TRBJ1-2	-	-	CASSPTAPYGYTF	TGTGCCAGCTCACCAACAGCGCCCTATGGCTACACCTTC
17	TRBV4-1	TRBJ2-2	-	TRBD2	CASSQEQLAGGPRELFF	TGCGCCAGCAGCCAAGAGCAACTAGCGGGAGGGCCCCGGGAGCTGTTTTTT
14	TRBV4-2	TRBJ2-1	-	-	CASSQVRQTNEQFF	TGTGCCAGCAGCCAAGTTAGGCAGACGAATGAGCAGTTCTTC
17	TRBV7-8	TRBJ2-5	many	TRBD2	CASSLGSSGGAQETQYF	TGTGCCAGCAGCTTAGGGTCGAGCGGGGGGGCCCAAGAGACCCAGTACTTC
15	TRBV6-1	TRBJ2-1	many	-	CASRALGTYDNEQFF	TGTGCCAGCAGGGCCCTCGGGACATACGACAATGAGCAGTTCTTC
13	TRBV24-1	TRBJ2-1	-	-	CATSDPWGHEQFF	TGTGCCACCAGTGATCCCTGGGGTCATGAGCAGTTCTTC
14	TRBV11-2	TRBJ2-3	few	TRBD2	CASSAGLGRDTQYF	TGTGCCAGCAGCGCGGGACTAGGGCGGGATACGCAGTATTTT
17	TRBV6-5	TRBJ2-1	-	TRBD1	CASSHGQGYISYNEQFF	TGTGCCAGCAGTCATGGACAGGGTTATATCTCCTACAATGAGCAGTTCTTC
14	TRBV9	TRBJ1-6	few	TRBD1	CASSVGTGESPLHF	TGTGCCAGCAGCGTCGGGACAGGGGAATCACCCCTCCACTTT